The present T cell receptor beta chain was sequenced within a study of T cell repertoires in cytomegalovirus infection. Overall study: CMV infection and matching HLA type were both indicated by public TCR beta signatures.

One entry per CDR3 protein results from TCRdb running MiXCR on the reads. Of about 490,000 distinct CDR3 sequences detected, roughly 29% appear once; the ten largest clones hold approximately 13%. Findings of the study overall: In two of eight donors, the top clonotype was HLA-C-restricted CMV-specific.

Turning to this clonotype: The antigen is undetermined.

The CDR3 is made up of 14 amino acids. Germline loops: CDR1 MDHEN, CDR2 SYDVKM. V was trimmed by 2 bases and J by 2 bases, leaving 6 bases between them. The receptor was isolated from a human donor in good health (CMV status not recorded). Some clones in this sample may be carry-over from other donors' samples. Sequencing was done on a sample of PBMCs. V is TRBV28 and J is TRBJ1-4; D gene uncertain. CDR3 in amino acids: CASSLQLTNEKLFF. DNA for the CDR3: TGTGCCAGCAGTTTACAGCTTACTAATGAAAAACTGTTTTTT.